This entry lists 28 T cell receptor beta chains sequenced from one sample in a study of T cells in Graves' hyperthyroidism and ophthalmopathy. Amplified TCR beta CDR3 regions derived from RNA transcripts. The HTBI primer set was used in a first-round RT-PCR of the TCR CDR3. MiXCR, applied by TCRdb to the multiplex PCR reads, yields one record per CDR3 protein. This sample carries about half a million distinct CDR3 sequences, roughly 22% of them seen once, and the ten largest clones take under 55%. The sample comprised blood. The receptors were gathered from an older woman with Graves' ophthalmopathy.

The V gene is TRBV4-1, the J gene TRBJ2-7; 7 nucleotides match TRBD2. Germline V gene lookup returns CDR1 MGHRA and CDR2 YSYEKL. This CDR3 region has 14 residues. The V gene end was trimmed by 4 bases and the J gene end by 4 bases; junction bases not matched to a gene: 7. CDR3 in DNA: TGCGCCAGCAGCCCTCAGACTAGCTGGTACGAGCAGTACTTC. This gives the protein CASSPQTSWYEQYF.

This chain joins TRBV5-1 and TRBJ2-7, with D tentatively TRBD1 (6 bases). Germline lookup yields CDR1 SGHRS and CDR2 YFSETQ. This CDR3 comprises 13 residues. Trimming removed 4 bases from V and 5 bases from J, with 13 bases in between. The CDR3 loop is CASSANRANEQYF. In DNA form, the CDR3 reads TGCGCCAGCAGCGCCAACAGGGCCAACGAGCAGTACTTC.

This sequence joins TRBV20-1 and TRBJ2-5; 10 bases match TRBD2. Germline loops: CDR1 DFQATT, CDR2 SNEGSKA (reference sequence). V lost 1 base to trimming and J lost 2 bases; unmatched junction nucleotides: 7. This CDR3 spans 16 amino acids. The CDR3 loop is CSARALAGVSQETQYF. The CDR3 DNA reads TGCAGTGCTAGAGCGCTAGCGGGGGTTTCGCAAGAGACCCAGTACTTC.

This clonotype turned up a few times. The chain employs TRBV5-6 and TRBJ2-5; TRBD2 matches at 7 bases. CDR1 and CDR2 from the germline V gene are SGHDT and YYEEEE. With V trimmed by 3 bases and J by 1 base, 6 bases remained unmatched. The CDR3 contains 15 residues. The chain's CDR3 is CASSSERGLQETQYF. The DNA of the CDR3 is TGTGCCAGCAGCTCCGAGCGGGGCCTCCAAGAGACCCAGTACTTC. Full variable domain (rest looked up from reference TRBV5-6 and TRBJ2-5): DAGVTQSPTHLIKTRGQQVTLRCSPKSGHDTVSWYQQALGQGPQFIFQYYEEEERQRGNFPDRFSGHQFPNYSSELNVNALLLGDSALYLCASSSERGLQETQYFGPGTRLLVL.

The V call is TRBV5-1, the J call TRBJ2-1; the D is unclear. Germline CDR1 SGHRS, CDR2 YFSETQ. CDR3 length: 14 residues. Deletions cut 4 bases from V and 9 bases from J, with 17 bases between. The CDR3 nucleotides read TGCGCCAGCAGCCCGGACGCTAGAATGGGTGAGCAGTTCTTC. Translated: CASSPDARMGEQFF.

This clonotype was seen only once. The J gene is TRBJ2-3, the V gene TRBV5-4; D unclear. Germline loops: CDR1 SGHNT, CDR2 YYREEE (reference sequence). The CDR3 runs 14 residues. The ends were cut back, 0 bases at V and 2 bases at J, with 7 bases in the middle. The CDR3 sequence is CASSLGPDTDTQYF. The CDR3 region has the DNA TGTGCCAGCAGCTTGGGTCCCGACACAGATACGCAGTATTTT.

The chain has TRBV11-2 and TRBJ2-2, with 12 bases matching TRBD1. CDR3 length: 16 residues. Germline lookup yields CDR1 SGHAT and CDR2 FQNNGV. With 5 bases clipped from V and 6 bases from J, the junction kept 7 bases outside the gene matches. CDR3 residues: CASSPGTGGFSGELFF. The CDR3 DNA is TGTGCCAGCAGCCCTGGGACAGGGGGCTTTTCCGGGGAGCTGTTTTTT.

The chain combines TRBV7-6 with TRBJ1-3; D not certain. The V end lost 3 bases, the J end lost 2 bases, and 5 bases lay between the germline ends. Germline V gives CDR1 SGHVS, CDR2 FNYEAQ. This CDR3 contains 13 residues. DNA for the CDR3: TGTGCCAGCAGCTTGGATCCTGGAAACACCATATATTTT. Translation: CASSLDPGNTIYF.

V is TRBV4-3 and J is TRBJ2-2; 8 bases fit TRBD1. V shed 1 base and J 4 bases; nucleotides not matched to a gene: 8. The CDR3 sequence is 17 residues long. The germline V gene has CDR1 LGHNA and CDR2 YSLEER. The CDR3 is CASSQAQGASVTGELFF. The CDR3 DNA reads as TGCGCCAGCAGCCAAGCCCAGGGGGCTAGCGTCACCGGGGAGCTGTTTTTT.

To note about this clonotype: A much larger clone differs from this one at a single base, so this may be a read error. The chain recombines TRBV28 with TRBJ1-1; possibly TRBD1 for D (5 bases). Deletions cut 7 bases from V and 4 bases from J, with 13 bases between. The length of the CDR3 is 13 residues. Germline CDR1 MDHEN, CDR2 SYDVKM. The CDR3 loop reads CASNLQESTEAFF. DNA for the CDR3: TGTGCCAGCAACCTACAGGAGTCCACTGAAGCTTTCTTT.

This chain connects TRBV5-8 to TRBJ1-2, with D uncertain. CDR1 is SGHTS, CDR2 YDEGEE, per germline. V gave up 4 bases and J gave up 6 bases, with 13 bases separating them. The CDR3 is 13 residues long. This chain's CDR3 is CASSALWTDGYTF. The DNA for the CDR3 is TGTGCCAGCAGCGCTCTTTGGACGGATGGCTACACCTTC.

In this sample, this clonotype turned up a few times. The chain joins TRBV9 to TRBJ2-2; 11 nucleotides line up with TRBD1. Germline assignment: CDR1 SGDLS and CDR2 YYNGEE. V shed 1 base and J 4 bases; nucleotides not matched to a gene: 3. The CDR3 is 16 residues long. Here the CDR3 reads CASSVTGTGGTGELFF. CDR3 nucleotides: TGTGCCAGCAGCGTAACCGGGACAGGGGGCACCGGGGAGCTGTTTTTT.

The rearrangement links TRBV6-2 or TRBV6-3 to TRBJ2-7; 10 bases are a match to TRBD1. The germline CDR1 and CDR2 sequences are MNHEY and SVGEGT. V was pared by 6 bases and J by 5 bases, with 10 bases of the junction left unmatched. This CDR3 spans 15 amino acids. In DNA form, the CDR3 reads TGTGCCAGCAGGGAAGCCGGGACAGGGGCCCACGAGCAGTACTTC. Translation: CASREAGTGAHEQYF.

This sequence joins TRBV20-1 and TRBJ1-1; maybe TRBD1 (5 bases). CDR1 is DFQATT, CDR2 SNEGSKA, per germline (reference sequence). The V end was cut by 3 bases, the J end by 2 bases, with 10 bases between. The CDR3 length is 13 residues. CDR3 region: CSASAGGNTEAFF. The CDR3 nucleotides read TGCAGTGCTAGTGCGGGGGGAAACACTGAAGCTTTCTTT.

This clonotype has just a few counts. This chain uses TRBV12-3 or TRBV12-4 with TRBJ2-3; the match to TRBD2 covers 7 bases. The length of the CDR3 is 16 residues. J was trimmed by 4 bases and V by 1 base; bases with no gene match: 8. For the CDR3, the DNA is TGTGCCAGCAGTTTAGGGACTAGTGGGGGGGCAGATACGCAGTATTTT. Its translation is CASSLGTSGGADTQYF.

The J gene is TRBJ2-3, the V gene TRBV6-2 or TRBV6-3; D is perhaps TRBD1 or TRBD2 (6 bases each). Germline loops: CDR1 MNHEY, CDR2 SVGEGT. V shed 1 base and J shed 4 bases, with 12 bases lying between them. The CDR3 is 15 amino acids. Here the CDR3 DNA reads TGTGCCAGCAGTTACTGGGCGGAGGGGGCAGATACGCAGTATTTT. This translates into CASSYWAEGADTQYF.

The V gene is TRBV6-5, the J gene TRBJ2-3; 11 bases are a match to TRBD1. J gave up 2 bases and V 4 bases, and 5 bases lay outside the gene matches. CDR1 is MNHEY, CDR2 SVGAGI, per germline. The CDR3 loop spans 16 amino acids. The CDR3 sequence: CASSSGTGGATDTQYF. CDR3 DNA sequence: TGTGCCAGCAGTTCGGGGACAGGGGGGGCCACAGATACGCAGTATTTT.

This clonotype has more than one count but fewer than ten. The gene calls are TRBV27 and TRBJ1-2; TRBD1 might be the D (6 bases). Germline CDR1 is MNHEY and CDR2 is SMNVEV (reference sequence). The CDR3 consists of 12 residues. V was pared by 3 bases and J by 8 bases, with 10 bases between. CDR3 in amino acids: CASSFAGGGYTF. The CDR3 coding sequence is TGTGCCAGCAGTTTCGCTGGGGGCGGCTACACCTTC.

As regards this clonotype: A much larger clone lies a single base off, so this may be a read error. J is TRBJ2-3 and V is TRBV12-3 or TRBV12-4; D may be TRBD1 (5 bases). This CDR3 comprises 16 residues. The CDR3 region is CASSPLGPRETDAQYF. The DNA for the CDR3 is TGTGCCAGCAGTCCTCTAGGGCCCAGGGAAACAGATGCGCAGTATTTT.

The J gene is TRBJ1-2, the V gene TRBV9; 8 bases are a match to TRBD1. The CDR3 spans 15 residues. Germline CDR1 and CDR2: SGDLS and YYNGEE. V was pared by 0 bases and J by 2 bases, with 3 bases of the junction left unmatched. This chain's CDR3 is CASSVAGGANYGYTF. The DNA of the CDR3 is TGTGCCAGCAGCGTAGCAGGGGGCGCGAACTATGGCTACACCTTC.

In its sample, this clonotype was seen many times. V gene TRBV2 combines with J gene TRBJ1-1, with a possible D match to TRBD1 (6 bases). Trimming took off 6 bases at V and 1 base at J, with 15 bases between the two ends. CDR1 SNHLY and CDR2 FYNNEI come from the germline V gene. The CDR3 is made up of 15 amino acids. CDR3 nucleotide sequence: TGTGCCAGCAGGGAGCGGGGGGCGACGAACACTGAAGCTTTCTTT. Encoded protein: CASRERGATNTEAFF.

The V and J genes are TRBV12-3 or TRBV12-4 and TRBJ2-7; D not certain. This CDR3 comprises 13 residues. V lost 4 bases, J lost 2 bases, and 9 bases lay in between. The CDR3 sequence is CASSSQITYEQYF. DNA of the CDR3: TGTGCCAGCAGTTCACAGATTACCTACGAGCAGTACTTC.

This clonotype was found a few times. The rearrangement joins TRBV20-1 to TRBJ2-2; D may be TRBD2 (6 bases). The CDR3 is made up of 13 amino acids. Germline CDR1 is DFQATT and CDR2 is SNEGSKA (reference sequence). Trimming removed 3 bases from V and 4 bases from J, with 9 bases in between. CDR3 nucleotides: TGCAGTGCTAGCCGCGGGGTCACCGGGGAGCTGTTTTTT. It yields the protein CSASRGVTGELFF.

In this sample, this clonotype turned up many times. The chain links TRBV3-1 to TRBJ2-3, with 8 bases lining up with TRBD2. The V gene's germline CDR1 is LGHDT and CDR2 YNNKEL (reference sequence). The CDR3 sequence is 17 residues long. J lost 3 bases, V lost 3 bases, and 11 bases had no gene match. The CDR3 DNA sequence: TGTGCCAGCAGCCATCCTACTAGCGGAGGGGGGACAGATACGCAGTATTTT. This gives the protein CASSHPTSGGGTDTQYF.

The rearrangement joins TRBV20-1 to TRBJ1-3, with D perhaps TRBD1 (6 bases). Germline V gene lookup returns CDR1 DFQATT and CDR2 SNEGSKA (reference sequence). The CDR3 has 15 residues. The germline V and J ends were trimmed by 2 bases and 0 bases, with 11 bases remaining between them. This CDR3 is CSARPDRSSGNTIYF. CDR3 coding DNA: TGCAGTGCTAGACCAGACAGGAGCTCTGGAAACACCATATATTTT.

On this clonotype: A read error may explain this, as a much larger clone is one base away. V usage is TRBV7-9 and J usage is TRBJ2-1; D is uncertain. Matching the DNA end better, TRBJ2-7 makes the J call doubtful. The V gene's germline CDR1 is SEHNR and CDR2 FQNEAQ (reference sequence). The CDR3 consists of 13 residues. The CDR3 DNA follows: TGTGCCAGCAGCTTCTCCATGTACAATGAGCAGTACTTC. Translation gives CASSFSMYNEQYF.

The chain links TRBV18 to TRBJ2-1, with 8 nucleotides matching TRBD2. There are 16 residues in the CDR3. Per the germline V gene, CDR1 is KGHSH and CDR2 is LQKENI. The trim removed 5 bases at V and 0 bases at J, leaving 6 bases unmatched. CDR3 sequence reads: CASSERAGASYNEQFF. The CDR3, as DNA: TGTGCCAGCTCAGAAAGAGCGGGAGCCTCCTACAATGAGCAGTTCTTC.

This chain joins TRBV24-1 and TRBJ2-3, with 9 bases that match TRBD2. The ends lost 4 bases at V and 4 bases at J; junction bases unmatched: 5. Looked up from germline, CDR1 is KGHDR and CDR2 is SFDVKD. CDR3 length equals 15 residues. This CDR3 reads CATSEGGRAADTQYF. In DNA form, the CDR3 reads TGTGCCACCAGTGAAGGCGGGAGGGCCGCAGATACGCAGTATTTT.